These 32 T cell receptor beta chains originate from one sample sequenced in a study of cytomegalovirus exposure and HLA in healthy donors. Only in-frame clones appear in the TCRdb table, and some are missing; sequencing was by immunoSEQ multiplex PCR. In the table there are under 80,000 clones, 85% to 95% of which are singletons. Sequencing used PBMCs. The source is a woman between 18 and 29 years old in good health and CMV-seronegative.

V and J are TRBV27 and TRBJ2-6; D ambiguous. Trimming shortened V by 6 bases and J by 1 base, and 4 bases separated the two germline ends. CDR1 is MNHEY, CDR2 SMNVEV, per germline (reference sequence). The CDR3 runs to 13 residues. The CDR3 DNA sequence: TGTGCCAGCAGCCTTTCTGGGGCCAACGTCCTGACTTTC. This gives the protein CASSLSGANVLTF.

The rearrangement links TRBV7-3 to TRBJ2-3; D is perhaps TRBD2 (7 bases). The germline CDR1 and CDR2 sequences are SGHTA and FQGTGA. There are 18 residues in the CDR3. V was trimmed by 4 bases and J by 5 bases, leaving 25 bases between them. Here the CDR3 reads CASSSLCCPGGRIDTQYF. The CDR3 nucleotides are TGTGCCAGCAGCTCCCTATGTTGCCCGGGGGGCCGGATAGATACGCAGTATTTT.

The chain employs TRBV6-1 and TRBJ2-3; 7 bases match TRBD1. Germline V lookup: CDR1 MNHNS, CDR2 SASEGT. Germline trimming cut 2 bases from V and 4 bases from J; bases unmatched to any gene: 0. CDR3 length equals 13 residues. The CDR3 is CASSEQGADTQYF. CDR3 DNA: TGTGCCAGCAGTGAACAGGGGGCAGATACGCAGTATTTT.

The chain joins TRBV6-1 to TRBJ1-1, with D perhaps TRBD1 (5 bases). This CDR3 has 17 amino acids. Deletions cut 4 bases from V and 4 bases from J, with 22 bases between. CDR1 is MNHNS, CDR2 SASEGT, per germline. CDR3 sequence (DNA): TGTGCCAGCAGTGTCGTTCTCCAGGGAGGTTCTAGCACTGAAGCTTTCTTT. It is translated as CASSVVLQGGSSTEAFF.

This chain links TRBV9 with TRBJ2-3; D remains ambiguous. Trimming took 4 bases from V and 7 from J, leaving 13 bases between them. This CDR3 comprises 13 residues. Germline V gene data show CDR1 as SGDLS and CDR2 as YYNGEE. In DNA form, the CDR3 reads TGTGCCAGCAGCACCGACACCGGCTATACGCAGTATTTT. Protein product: CASSTDTGYTQYF.

CDR3 nucleotides: TGCGCCAGCAGCTCCGGGACAGGGTACCAAGAGACCCAGTACTTC. This gives the protein CASSSGTGYQETQYF. This sequence joins TRBV5-1 and TRBJ2-5, with TRBD1 identical over 9 bases. The V gene's germline CDR1 is SGHRS and CDR2 YFSETQ. CDR3 length: 15 amino acids. J was trimmed by 0 bases and V by 3 bases; bases with no gene match: 3.

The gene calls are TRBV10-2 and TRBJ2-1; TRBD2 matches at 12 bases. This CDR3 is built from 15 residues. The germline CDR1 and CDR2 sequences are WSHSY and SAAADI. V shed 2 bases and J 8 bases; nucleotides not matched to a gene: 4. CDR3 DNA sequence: TGCGCCAGCAGTGAGACATCTAGCGGGAGGGATGAGCAGTTCTTC. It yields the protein CASSETSSGRDEQFF.

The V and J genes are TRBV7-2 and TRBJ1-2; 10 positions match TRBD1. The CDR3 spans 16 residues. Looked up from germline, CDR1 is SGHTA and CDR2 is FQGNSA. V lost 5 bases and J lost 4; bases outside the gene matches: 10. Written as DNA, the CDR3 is TGTGCCAGCAGCCGTCGCGGACAGGGGGGAATCTATGGCTACACCTTC. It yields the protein CASSRRGQGGIYGYTF.

CDR3 nucleotides: TGTGCCAGCAGTCCAGGACTCGCCTCCTACAATGAGCAGTTCTTC. It encodes CASSPGLASYNEQFF. This chain links TRBV27 with TRBJ2-1; the D gene is possibly TRBD2 (5 bases). Germline CDR1 MNHEY, CDR2 SMNVEV (reference sequence). Trimming shortened V by 5 bases and J by 0 bases, and 11 bases separated the two germline ends. The length of the CDR3 is 15 residues.

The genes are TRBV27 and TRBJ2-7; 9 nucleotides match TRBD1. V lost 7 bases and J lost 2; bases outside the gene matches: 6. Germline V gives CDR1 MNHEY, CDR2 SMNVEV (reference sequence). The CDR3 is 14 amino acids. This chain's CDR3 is CASTVGQGAYEQYF. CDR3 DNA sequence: TGTGCCAGCACGGTGGGACAGGGTGCCTACGAGCAGTACTTC.

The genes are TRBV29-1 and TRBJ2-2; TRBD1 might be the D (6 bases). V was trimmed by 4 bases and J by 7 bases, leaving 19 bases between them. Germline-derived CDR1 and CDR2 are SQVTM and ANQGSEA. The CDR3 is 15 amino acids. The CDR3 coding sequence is TGCAGCGTTGGCCCCAGTACAGGGTGGAACGGGGAGCTGTTTTTT. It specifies CSVGPSTGWNGELFF.

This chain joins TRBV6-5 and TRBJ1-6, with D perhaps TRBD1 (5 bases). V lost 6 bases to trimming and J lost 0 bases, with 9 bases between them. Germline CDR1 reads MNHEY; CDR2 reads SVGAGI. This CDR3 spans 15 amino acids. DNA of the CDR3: TGTGCCAGCAGGCCAGGGCCCTCCTATAATTCACCCCTCCACTTT. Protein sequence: CASRPGPSYNSPLHF.

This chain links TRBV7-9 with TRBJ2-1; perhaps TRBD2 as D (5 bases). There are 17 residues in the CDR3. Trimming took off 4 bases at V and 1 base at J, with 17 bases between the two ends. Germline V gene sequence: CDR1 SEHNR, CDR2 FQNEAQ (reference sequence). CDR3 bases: TGTGCCAGCAGCTCGTTGGAGCGGCCCAGTTCCTACAATGAGCAGTTCTTC. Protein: CASSSLERPSSYNEQFF.

This CDR3 is CASSPRASRGWETQYF. CDR3 DNA sequence: TGTGCCAGCAGCCCCCGGGCCTCCCGCGGGTGGGAGACCCAGTACTTC. V usage is TRBV28 and J usage is TRBJ2-5; possible D gene TRBD2, 5 bases. CDR1 is MDHEN and CDR2 is SYDVKM in the germline V gene. The germline V and J ends were trimmed by 6 bases and 5 bases, with 22 bases remaining between them. The CDR3 runs 16 residues. The whole variable domain, filled in from reference TRBV28 and TRBJ2-5, reads DVKVTQSSRYLVKRTGEKVFLECVQDMDHENMFWYRQDPGLGLRLIYFSYDVKMKEKGDIPEGYSVSREKKERFSLILESASTNQTSMYLCASSPRASRGWETQYFGPGTRLLVL.

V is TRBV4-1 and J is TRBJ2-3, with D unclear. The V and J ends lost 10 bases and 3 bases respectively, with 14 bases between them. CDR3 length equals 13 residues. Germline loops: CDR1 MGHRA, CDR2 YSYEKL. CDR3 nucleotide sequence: TGCGCCACCTCCCGGGTTGGGACAGATACGCAGTATTTT. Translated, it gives CATSRVGTDTQYF.

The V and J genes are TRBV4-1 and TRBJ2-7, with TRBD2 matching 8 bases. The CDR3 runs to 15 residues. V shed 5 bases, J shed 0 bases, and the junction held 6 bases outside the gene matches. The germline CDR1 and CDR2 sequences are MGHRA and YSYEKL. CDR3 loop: CASSSSSGISYEQYF. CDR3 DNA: TGCGCCAGCAGCTCCAGTAGCGGGATCTCCTACGAGCAGTACTTC.

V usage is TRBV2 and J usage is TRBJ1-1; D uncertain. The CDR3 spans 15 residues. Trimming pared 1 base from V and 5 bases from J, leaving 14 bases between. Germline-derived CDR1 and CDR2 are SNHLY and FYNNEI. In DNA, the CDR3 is TGTGCCAGCAGTGAAGTGATCCGATTGAGGACTGAAGCTTTCTTT. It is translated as CASSEVIRLRTEAFF.

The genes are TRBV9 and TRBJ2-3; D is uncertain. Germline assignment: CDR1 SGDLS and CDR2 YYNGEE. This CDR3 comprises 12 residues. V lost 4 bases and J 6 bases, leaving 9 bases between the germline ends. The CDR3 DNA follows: TGTGCCAGCAGCCCCGGTCCGGATACGCAGTATTTT. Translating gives CASSPGPDTQYF.

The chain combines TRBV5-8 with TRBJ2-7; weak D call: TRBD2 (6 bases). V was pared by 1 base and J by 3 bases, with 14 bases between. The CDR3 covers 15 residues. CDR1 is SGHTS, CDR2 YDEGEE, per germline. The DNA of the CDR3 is TGTGCCAGCAGCTTGTTCGGGGGAGAAGTCTACGAGCAGTACTTC. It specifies CASSLFGGEVYEQYF.

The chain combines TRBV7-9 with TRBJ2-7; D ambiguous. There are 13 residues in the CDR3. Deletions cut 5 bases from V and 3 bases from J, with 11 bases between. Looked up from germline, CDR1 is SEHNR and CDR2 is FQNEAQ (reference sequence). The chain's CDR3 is CASSPQANYEQYF. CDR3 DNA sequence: TGTGCCAGCAGCCCGCAAGCCAACTACGAGCAGTACTTC.

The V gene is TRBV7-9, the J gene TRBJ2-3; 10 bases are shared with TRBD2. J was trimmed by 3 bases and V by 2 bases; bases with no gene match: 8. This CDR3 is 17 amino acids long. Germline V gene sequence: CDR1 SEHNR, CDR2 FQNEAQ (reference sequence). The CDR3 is CASSLTPILAGTDTQYF. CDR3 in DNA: TGTGCCAGCAGCTTAACCCCCATACTAGCGGGGACAGATACGCAGTATTTT.

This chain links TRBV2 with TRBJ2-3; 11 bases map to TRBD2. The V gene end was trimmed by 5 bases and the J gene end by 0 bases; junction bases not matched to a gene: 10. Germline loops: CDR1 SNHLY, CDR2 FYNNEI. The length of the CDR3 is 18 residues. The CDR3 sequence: CASSSGTSGFPSTDTQYF. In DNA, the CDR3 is TGTGCCAGCAGTTCCGGGACTAGCGGCTTCCCTAGCACAGATACGCAGTATTTT.

The CDR3 here is CASSPGPTYEQYF. Here the CDR3 DNA reads TGTGCCAGCAGTCCCGGTCCAACCTACGAGCAGTACTTC. The V gene is TRBV27, the J gene TRBJ2-7; D is unresolved. Trimming took 5 bases from V and 2 from J, leaving 10 bases between them. The CDR3 is 13 amino acids. CDR1 MNHEY and CDR2 SMNVEV come from the germline V gene (reference sequence).

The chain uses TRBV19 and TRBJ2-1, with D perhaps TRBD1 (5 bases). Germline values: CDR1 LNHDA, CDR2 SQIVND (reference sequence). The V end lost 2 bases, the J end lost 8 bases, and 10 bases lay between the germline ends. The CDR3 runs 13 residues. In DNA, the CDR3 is TGTGCCAGTAGTATAAGGGGCTCGCATGAGCAGTTCTTC. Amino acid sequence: CASSIRGSHEQFF.

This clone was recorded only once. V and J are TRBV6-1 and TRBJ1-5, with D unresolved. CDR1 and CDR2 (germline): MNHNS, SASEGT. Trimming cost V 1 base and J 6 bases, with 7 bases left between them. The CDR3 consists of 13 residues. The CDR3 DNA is TGTGCCAGCAGTGAAGGAGAGGTTCAGCCCCAGCATTTT. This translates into CASSEGEVQPQHF.

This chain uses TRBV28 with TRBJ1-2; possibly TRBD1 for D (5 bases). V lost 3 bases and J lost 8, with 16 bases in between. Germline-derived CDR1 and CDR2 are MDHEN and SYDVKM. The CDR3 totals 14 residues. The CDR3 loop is CASSFLTRVGGYTF. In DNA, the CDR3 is TGTGCCAGCAGTTTCCTCACCAGGGTGGGCGGCTACACCTTC.

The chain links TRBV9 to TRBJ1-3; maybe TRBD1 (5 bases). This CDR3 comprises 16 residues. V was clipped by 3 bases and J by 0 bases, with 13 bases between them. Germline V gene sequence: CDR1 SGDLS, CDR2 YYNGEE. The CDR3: CASSAHPDNSGNTIYF. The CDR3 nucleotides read TGTGCCAGCAGCGCGCACCCGGACAACTCTGGAAACACCATATATTTT.

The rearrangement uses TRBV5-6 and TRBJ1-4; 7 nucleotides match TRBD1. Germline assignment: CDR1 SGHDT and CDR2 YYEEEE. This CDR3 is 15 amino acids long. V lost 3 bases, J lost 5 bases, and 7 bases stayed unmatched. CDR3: CASSSRQGWNEKLFF. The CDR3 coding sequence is TGTGCCAGCAGCTCCCGACAGGGTTGGAATGAAAAACTGTTTTTT.

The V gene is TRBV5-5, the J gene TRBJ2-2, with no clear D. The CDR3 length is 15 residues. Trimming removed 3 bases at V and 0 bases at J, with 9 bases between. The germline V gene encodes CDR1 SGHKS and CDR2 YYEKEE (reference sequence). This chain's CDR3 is CASSSLQSNTGELFF. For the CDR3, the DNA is TGTGCCAGCAGCTCCCTTCAGTCGAACACCGGGGAGCTGTTTTTT.

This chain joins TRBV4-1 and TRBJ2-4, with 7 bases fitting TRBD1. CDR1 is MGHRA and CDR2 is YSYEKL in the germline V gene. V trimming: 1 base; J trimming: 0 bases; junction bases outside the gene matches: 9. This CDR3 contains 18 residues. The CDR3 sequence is CASSQGRQGPLAKNIQYF. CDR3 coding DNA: TGCGCCAGCAGCCAAGGGCGACAGGGCCCCCTAGCCAAAAACATTCAGTACTTC.

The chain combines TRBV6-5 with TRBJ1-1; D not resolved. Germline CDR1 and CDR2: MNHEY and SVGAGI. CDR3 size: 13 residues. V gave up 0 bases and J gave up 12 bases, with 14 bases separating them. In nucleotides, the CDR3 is TGTGCCAGCAGTTACTCCCGGGGAGGATGGTCTTTCTTT. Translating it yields CASSYSRGGWSFF.

CDR3 nucleotide sequence: TGTGCCAGCTCACCTGAGGGTCTTGTTGGAAACACCATATATTTT. Protein sequence: CASSPEGLVGNTIYF. This sequence joins TRBV18 and TRBJ1-3; unclear D gene. CDR3 size: 15 residues. Trimming shortened V by 3 bases and J by 3 bases, and 12 bases separated the two germline ends. Per the germline V gene, CDR1 is KGHSH and CDR2 is LQKENI.